A single sample gave rise to the 30 T cell receptor beta chains below, sequenced in a study of metastatic and nonmetastatic thyroid tumors. Every patient was untreated before thyroid surgery. TCRdb reprocessed the PCR reads using MiXCR. The sample lists over 30,000 clones; approximately 31% were seen once. The sequenced sample was tumor tissue. Receptors were obtained from a female donor with papillary thyroid cancer or a benign thyroid nodule (not recorded which). Some clones in this sample may be carry-over from other donors' samples.

V and J are TRBV5-1 and TRBJ2-7; TRBD1 is a possible D gene (6 bases). CDR1 is SGHRS, CDR2 YFSETQ, per germline. This CDR3 region has 13 residues. Trimming removed 5 bases from V and 2 bases from J, with 11 bases in between. The CDR3 DNA is TGCGCCAGCAGTTGGGACACACCCTACGAGCAGTACTTC. Amino acid sequence: CASSWDTPYEQYF.

V is TRBV6-2 or TRBV6-3 and J is TRBJ1-2, with D uncertain. The CDR3 is 13 residues long. Trimming left V 0 bases short and J 5 bases short, with 7 bases between. Germline CDR1 MNHEY, CDR2 SVGEGT. The CDR3 spells CASSYSMRYGYTF. In nucleotides, the CDR3 is TGTGCCAGCAGTTACTCGATGAGATATGGCTACACCTTC.

This clone came up many times. The V and J genes are TRBV10-3 and TRBJ2-7, with D unresolved. The CDR3 contains 14 residues. With 0 bases removed from V and 0 bases from J, the gap between germline ends came to 6 bases. Germline CDR1 reads ENHRY; CDR2 reads SYGVKD. The CDR3 loop is CAISESPRSYEQYF. Here the CDR3 DNA reads TGTGCCATCAGTGAGTCACCACGCTCCTACGAGCAGTACTTC.

The V gene is TRBV19, the J gene TRBJ2-7, with D unclear. CDR1 and CDR2 (germline): LNHDA, SQIVND (reference sequence). The CDR3 spans 13 residues. Trimming shortened V by 10 bases and J by 2 bases, and 15 bases separated the two germline ends. In DNA, the CDR3 is TGTGCCACTACACCGGACGGTACCTACGAGCAGTACTTC. Protein sequence: CATTPDGTYEQYF.

The gene calls are TRBV4-1 and TRBJ2-3, with D tentatively TRBD2 (5 bases). V was shortened by 1 base and J by 0 bases, with 11 bases between the two germline ends. Germline-derived CDR1 and CDR2 are MGHRA and YSYEKL. The CDR3 spans 16 residues. This chain's CDR3 is CASSQGASRSTDTQYF. CDR3 in DNA: TGCGCCAGCAGCCAAGGAGCTAGCCGGAGCACAGATACGCAGTATTTT.

This sequence joins TRBV6-5 and TRBJ2-2; D call uncertain. From germline, CDR1 is MNHEY and CDR2 SVGAGI. The V and J ends lost 8 bases and 2 bases respectively, with 18 bases between them. The CDR3 runs 16 residues. As DNA, the CDR3 is TGTGCCAGCGAAAGGTCGGCAGATCTAAACACCGGGGAGCTGTTTTTT. This codes for CASERSADLNTGELFF.

This clone was picked up a small number of times. The chain couples TRBV28 to TRBJ2-2; 8 nucleotides line up with TRBD2. The CDR3 loop spans 15 amino acids. Germline loops: CDR1 MDHEN, CDR2 SYDVKM. J lost 4 bases, V lost 6 bases, and 7 bases had no gene match. The CDR3 spells CASSTFTSGTGELFF. The CDR3, as DNA: TGTGCCAGCAGCACGTTTACTAGCGGCACCGGGGAGCTGTTTTTT.

This sequence joins TRBV28 and TRBJ2-2, with D tentatively TRBD2 (5 bases). V gave up 2 bases and J gave up 4 bases, with 8 bases separating them. The CDR3 is made up of 14 amino acids. The germline V gene has CDR1 MDHEN and CDR2 SYDVKM. This chain's CDR3 is CASSLAAGTGELFF. CDR3 sequence (DNA): TGTGCCAGCAGTTTAGCGGCGGGCACCGGGGAGCTGTTTTTT.

This clone was counted between two and nine times. J is TRBJ2-1 and V is TRBV10-2; 11 positions agree with TRBD2. After removal of 5 bases from V and 15 bases from J, the junction contained 12 bases not matched to a gene. Germline V gene lookup returns CDR1 WSHSY and CDR2 SAAADI. CDR3 size: 14 residues. CDR3 amino acids: CASSLTSGALGSFF. The CDR3, as DNA: TGCGCCAGCAGTTTGACTAGCGGGGCTCTGGGATCGTTCTTC.

There are many counts of this clone. This chain links TRBV28 with TRBJ1-6, with 7 bases fitting TRBD1. Per germline, CDR1 MDHEN and CDR2 SYDVKM. V dropped 4 bases and J dropped 6; count of bases not matched to a gene: 9. The CDR3 sequence is 16 residues long. CDR3 in amino acids: CASSSRQGVFNSPLHF. The CDR3 bases are TGTGCCAGCAGTTCACGCCAGGGGGTGTTTAATTCACCCCTCCACTTT.

Only a few counts were recorded for this clone. The rearrangement uses TRBV6-4 and TRBJ1-2; D call uncertain. The CDR3 runs to 14 residues. The V end lost 5 bases, the J end lost 2 bases, and 12 bases lay between the germline ends. Germline CDR1 MRHNA, CDR2 SNTAGT. DNA of the CDR3: TGTGCCAGCAGTTATAGTAGGGAAAACTATGGCTACACCTTC. It yields the protein CASSYSRENYGYTF.

A few counts support this clone. V gene TRBV6-2 or TRBV6-3 combines with J gene TRBJ2-7; 11 bases fit TRBD2. V gave up 5 bases and J gave up 6 bases; unmatched junction bases: 3. Germline V gene data show CDR1 as MNHEY and CDR2 as SVGEGT. The CDR3 length is 13 residues. CDR3 residues: CASSPGLAGEQYF. CDR3 nucleotides: TGTGCCAGCAGTCCTGGACTAGCGGGCGAGCAGTACTTC.

The chain recombines TRBV18 with TRBJ1-1, with D tentatively TRBD1 (5 bases). This CDR3 region has 12 residues. CDR1 and CDR2 from the germline V gene are KGHSH and LQKENI. V lost 5 bases, J lost 7 bases, and 11 bases lay in between. The CDR3, as DNA: TGTGCCAGCTCAAAAATCGGGGGTGAAGCTTTCTTT. It codes for CASSKIGGEAFF.

CDR3 coding DNA: TGTGCCACCAGTGACCCTTTTGACCCCTACCGGGGGGGGCAAGAGACCCAGTACTTC. As protein: CATSDPFDPYRGGQETQYF. The chain combines TRBV24-1 with TRBJ2-5, with TRBD2 matching 8 bases. J gave up 2 bases and V 4 bases, and 17 bases lay outside the gene matches. Germline CDR1 and CDR2: KGHDR and SFDVKD. This CDR3 is built from 19 residues.

This clone was observed a handful of times. The rearrangement links TRBV6-4 to TRBJ2-2; TRBD1 agrees at 9 bases. In germline, CDR1 is MRHNA, CDR2 SNTAGT. The V and J ends lost 5 bases and 3 bases, in that order; junction bases with no gene match: 1. CDR3 length equals 14 residues. CDR3 DNA: TGTGCCAGCAGTCGGACAGGGGACACCGGGGAGCTGTTTTTT. It codes for CASSRTGDTGELFF.

The chain combines TRBV5-1 with TRBJ2-1; D possibly corresponds to TRBD2 (6 bases). Germline values: CDR1 SGHRS, CDR2 YFSETQ. The CDR3 sequence is 15 residues long. V lost 5 bases and J lost 1, with 13 bases in between. CDR3: CASRPLAESYNEQFF. Written as DNA, the CDR3 is TGCGCCAGCAGACCCTTAGCGGAATCCTACAATGAGCAGTTCTTC. The entire variable domain, with the rest obtained from reference TRBV5-1 and TRBJ2-1, is as follows: KAGVTQTPRYLIKTRGQQVTLSCSPISGHRSVSWYQQTPGQGLQFLFEYFSETQRNKGNFPGRFSGRQFSNSRSEMNVSTLELGDSALYLCASRPLAESYNEQFFGPGTRLTVL.

CDR3 sequence: CATSDFREIGTDTQYF. The CDR3 DNA sequence: TGTGCCACCAGTGACTTCAGGGAAATTGGCACAGATACGCAGTATTTT. This chain uses TRBV24-1 with TRBJ2-3; TRBD1 might be the D (5 bases). There are 16 residues in the CDR3. Germline loops: CDR1 KGHDR, CDR2 SFDVKD. Between the trimmed V and J ends, which lost 4 bases and 1 base, there was a span of 14 bases.

The chain combines TRBV11-2 with TRBJ2-7; D may be TRBD1 (6 bases). The V end lost 5 bases, the J end lost 5 bases, and 13 bases lay between the germline ends. CDR1 is SGHAT, CDR2 FQNNGV, per germline. The CDR3 has 13 residues. The CDR3 sequence: CASSHVQGNEQYF. In nucleotides, the CDR3 is TGTGCCAGCAGCCACGTACAGGGAAACGAGCAGTACTTC. The whole variable domain, remainder taken from reference TRBV11-2 and TRBJ2-7, is EAGVAQSPRYKIIEKRQSVAFWCNPISGHATLYWYQQILGQGPKLLIQFQNNGVVDDSQLPKDRFSAERLKGVDSTLKIQPAKLEDSAVYLCASSHVQGNEQYFGPGTRLTVT.

This clone was recorded a few times. The chain joins TRBV12-3 or TRBV12-4 to TRBJ2-3; no clear D. Trimming took off 5 bases at V and 8 bases at J, with 17 bases between the two ends. This CDR3 spans 14 amino acids. The CDR3 is CASSPPRLTGTQYF. DNA of the CDR3: TGTGCCAGCAGTCCCCCACGACTGACGGGTACGCAGTATTTT.

This sequence joins TRBV6-1 and TRBJ2-5, with TRBD1 matching over 10 bases. J lost 4 bases, V lost 7 bases, and 9 bases had no gene match. The CDR3 consists of 15 residues. Germline loops: CDR1 MNHNS, CDR2 SASEGT. The CDR3, as DNA: TGTGCCAGCACCCTCGGGACAGGGGACGGAGAGACCCAGTACTTC. Translating gives CASTLGTGDGETQYF.

The chain uses TRBV30 and TRBJ1-2; no firm D call. This CDR3 spans 12 amino acids. Deletions cut 8 bases from V and 2 bases from J, with 12 bases between. Germline CDR1 and CDR2: GTSNPN and SVGIG (reference sequence). The CDR3 DNA sequence: TGTGCCGCGGACCGCTCCAACTATGGCTACACCTTC. Encoded protein: CAADRSNYGYTF.

The chain is built from TRBV18 and TRBJ2-5; TRBD1 aligns across 10 bases. CDR3 length equals 15 residues. The J segment lost 1 base and the V segment lost 4 bases, leaving 3 bases of the junction unmatched. Germline V gene sequence: CDR1 KGHSH, CDR2 LQKENI. Written as DNA, the CDR3 is TGTGCCAGCTCACGAGGGACAGGGGTCCAAGAGACCCAGTACTTC. It encodes CASSRGTGVQETQYF.

V gene TRBV12-3 or TRBV12-4 combines with J gene TRBJ1-2; D gene ambiguous. There are 11 residues in the CDR3. The V end lost 7 bases, the J end lost 1 base, and 4 bases lay between the germline ends. The CDR3 spells CASMFNYGYTF. The CDR3 region has the DNA TGTGCCAGCATGTTTAACTATGGCTACACCTTC.

The genes are TRBV12-3 or TRBV12-4 and TRBJ1-1, with 9 positions matching TRBD1. Trimming took 6 bases from V and 4 from J; bases not matched to a gene: 9. The CDR3 contains 15 residues. The CDR3 sequence: CASRRNGQGSTEAFF. CDR3 coding DNA: TGTGCCAGCAGACGGAACGGACAGGGGAGCACTGAAGCTTTCTTT.

The rearrangement joins TRBV7-2 to TRBJ1-1, with D perhaps matching TRBD1 (5 bases). This CDR3 has 14 residues. The germline V and J ends were trimmed by 1 base and 7 bases, with 13 bases remaining between them. Germline CDR1 reads SGHTA; CDR2 reads FQGNSA. CDR3 bases: TGTGCCAGCAGCTTAGACGCAGGGACGGTTGAAGCTTTCTTT. Translation gives CASSLDAGTVEAFF.

This clone appeared a few times. This chain joins TRBV6-2 or TRBV6-3 and TRBJ2-2, with D possibly TRBD2 on 6 matching bases. The ends were cut back, 7 bases at V and 6 bases at J, with 12 bases in the middle. This CDR3 comprises 13 residues. Germline CDR1 MNHEY, CDR2 SVGEGT. The DNA of the CDR3 is TGTGCCAGCACTTTGAGACTAGCCGGGGAGCTGTTTTTT. This gives the protein CASTLRLAGELFF.

This rearrangement joins TRBV24-1 to TRBJ2-7; D is tentatively TRBD1 or TRBD2 (5 bases each). V lost 0 bases and J 6 bases, leaving 5 bases between the germline ends. This CDR3 has 12 residues. The germline CDR1 and CDR2 sequences are KGHDR and SFDVKD. The CDR3 protein is CATSDLGGEQYF. Written as DNA, the CDR3 is TGTGCCACCAGTGATTTGGGGGGCGAGCAGTACTTC.

J is TRBJ2-1 and V is TRBV6-1; D call uncertain. The CDR3 totals 13 residues. CDR1 and CDR2 (germline): MNHNS, SASEGT. Trimming took 0 bases from V and 6 from J, leaving 6 bases between them. The CDR3 region is CASSEAPGNEQFF. Written as DNA, the CDR3 is TGTGCCAGCAGTGAAGCCCCGGGCAATGAGCAGTTCTTC.

The rearrangement joins TRBV11-2 to TRBJ2-1; 11 bases are a match to TRBD2. The V and J ends lost 4 bases and 3 bases, in that order; junction bases with no gene match: 5. The CDR3 length is 16 residues. The germline V gene encodes CDR1 SGHAT and CDR2 FQNNGV. CDR3 nucleotide sequence: TGTGCCAGCAGCTCCCAACTAGCGGGAGTCTACAATGAGCAGTTCTTC. It codes for CASSSQLAGVYNEQFF.

The CDR3 region has the DNA TGTGCCACCAGTGATTCGGGCTATGAGCAGTTCTTC. Amino acid sequence: CATSDSGYEQFF. V and J are TRBV24-1 and TRBJ2-1; D not certain. The CDR3 consists of 12 residues. The V end was cut by 2 bases, the J end by 8 bases, with 6 bases between. The germline V gene has CDR1 KGHDR and CDR2 SFDVKD.